This is a list of T cell receptor beta chains from one sample in a study of cytomegalovirus exposure and HLA in healthy donors. Assay: immunoSEQ multiplex PCR; the TCRdb copy retains only in-frame clones and omits some. The table records approximately 150,000 clones, just under 85% of them present only once. Sequences were obtained from PBMCs. The receptors shown here come from a girl aged 5-17 years in good health and CMV-seropositive. Each CDR3 is given with its conserved first and last residue. The D gene is left open where the match is weak. The size of a clone is reported for some rows only, either as once, few or many, or as a class for expanded clones.

j_gene,d_gene,v_gene,abundance,CDR3aa,CDR3nt
TRBJ2-5,NA,TRBV27,NA,CASSLYPGELGTQYF,TGTGCCAGCAGTTTATATCCGGGGGAGCTGGGGACCCAGTACTTC
TRBJ1-1,NA,TRBV11-3,NA,CASSSRGGRDTEAFF,TGTGCCAGCAGCTCTCGTGGGGGGAGGGACACTGAAGCTTTCTTT
TRBJ1-2,NA,TRBV5-4,NA,CASSYAGQGRNYGYTF,TGTGCCAGCAGCTACGCGGGGCAGGGCCGCAACTATGGCTACACCTTC
TRBJ1-2,NA,TRBV2,NA,CASTDTASNYGYTF,TGTGCCAGCACTGATACTGCTTCTAACTATGGCTACACCTTC
TRBJ1-2,TRBD1,TRBV27,few,CASSLGTGDGYTF,TGTGCCAGCAGTTTAGGGACAGGGGATGGCTACACCTTC
TRBJ2-1,NA,TRBV6-1,once,CASSITGYTYNEQFF,TGTGCCAGCAGTATCACAGGTTATACCTACAATGAGCAGTTCTTC
TRBJ1-5,TRBD1,TRBV28,NA,CASSPPKGQKKNQPQHF,TGTGCCAGCAGCCCACCGAAGGGACAGAAAAAGAATCAGCCCCAGCATTTT
TRBJ2-7,TRBD2,TRBV9,NA,CASSVGPTAGGSYEQYF,TGTGCCAGCAGCGTAGGTCCCACAGCGGGGGGCTCCTACGAGCAGTACTTC
TRBJ1-2,NA,TRBV14,NA,CASSQDRGGGTF,TGTGCCAGCAGCCAAGACAGGGGCGGAGGCACCTTC
TRBJ2-3,TRBD2,TRBV7-8,NA,CASSSLAGGITDTQYF,TGTGCCAGCAGCTCCCTAGCGGGGGGGATCACAGATACGCAGTATTTT
TRBJ1-2,NA,TRBV5-1,NA,CASSLGPRSGGYTF,TGCGCCAGCAGCTTGGGCCCGAGATCGGGGGGCTACACCTTC
TRBJ1-4,NA,TRBV2,NA,CASRRVSQGEKLFF,TGTGCCAGCAGGAGGGTCTCCCAAGGGGAAAAACTGTTTTTT
TRBJ2-1,NA,TRBV4-2,few,CASSPKFGQNNEQFF,TGTGCCAGCAGCCCTAAATTCGGACAAAACAATGAGCAGTTCTTC
TRBJ1-1,TRBD1,TRBV7-9,NA,CASSEGQGETEAFF,TGTGCCAGCAGCGAGGGACAGGGAGAGACTGAAGCTTTCTTT
TRBJ1-2,NA,TRBV27,NA,CASSPLGGGLRNGYTF,TGTGCCAGCAGTCCCCTTGGTGGGGGCTTGCGGAATGGCTACACCTTC
TRBJ2-7,NA,TRBV7-8,NA,CASSLVRGLDYEQYF,TGTGCCAGCAGCTTAGTTCGGGGGTTGGACTACGAGCAGTACTTC
TRBJ1-5,NA,TRBV7-7,NA,CASSPQGIGQPQHF,TGTGCTAGCAGCCCTCAGGGGATAGGTCAGCCCCAGCATTTT
TRBJ2-7,TRBD1,TRBV5-1,NA,CASSSGQGSYEQYF,TGCGCCAGCAGTTCGGGACAGGGGTCCTACGAGCAGTACTTC
TRBJ1-5,NA,TRBV19,NA,CASSISGASNQPQHF,TGTGCCAGTAGTATTTCAGGGGCTAGCAATCAGCCCCAGCATTTT
TRBJ2-7,NA,TRBV5-8,NA,CASSRRGSYEQYF,TGTGCCAGCAGCCGCAGGGGCTCCTACGAGCAGTACTTC
TRBJ1-2,NA,TRBV15,NA,CATSREGAGTNYGYTF,TGTGCCACCAGCAGAGAGGGGGCAGGAACTAACTATGGCTACACCTTC
TRBJ2-3,NA,TRBV10-3,NA,CAISEGQYLTQYF,TGTGCCATCAGTGAAGGACAGTACCTTACGCAGTATTTT
TRBJ2-1,NA,TRBV5-4,few,CASSEGRRFGGSYNEQFF,TGTGCCAGCAGCGAGGGACGCAGGTTCGGGGGTTCCTACAATGAGCAGTTCTTC
TRBJ1-3,NA,TRBV6-5,NA,CASSYSQGFSGNTIYF,TGTGCCAGCAGTTACTCGCAGGGTTTCTCTGGAAACACCATATATTTT
TRBJ2-2,NA,TRBV19,few,CASSIIAETGELFF,TGTGCCAGTAGTATAATTGCAGAAACCGGGGAGCTGTTTTTT
TRBJ1-6,TRBD1,TRBV6-5,NA,CASSYSWTGNSPLHF,TGTGCCAGCAGTTACTCGTGGACAGGGAATTCACCCCTCCACTTT
TRBJ1-3,NA,TRBV19,once,CASSILTGNTIYF,TGTGCCAGTAGTATCCTTACTGGAAACACCATATATTTT
TRBJ2-5,TRBD1,TRBV6-5,NA,CASSYRDRGQETQYF,TGTGCCAGCAGTTACAGGGACAGGGGGCAAGAGACCCAGTACTTC
TRBJ2-7,TRBD2,TRBV19,NA,CASSYTGTRTPYEQYF,TGTGCCAGTAGTTACACCGGGACTAGAACCCCCTACGAGCAGTACTTC
TRBJ1-4,TRBD1,TRBV14,once,CASSQRLMPGGNEKLFF,TGTGCCAGCAGCCAACGGTTGATGCCAGGGGGGAACGAAAAACTGTTTTTT
TRBJ1-1,NA,TRBV30,NA,CAWSVRGSTEAFF,TGTGCCTGGAGTGTACGGGGTAGCACTGAAGCTTTCTTT
TRBJ1-6,NA,TRBV7-8,NA,CASSSEPSLNLNSPLHF,TGTGCCAGCAGCTCCGAGCCGAGTTTAAACCTTAATTCACCCCTCCACTTT
TRBJ2-7,TRBD1,TRBV9,once,CASSVVGTGINEQYF,TGTGCCAGCAGCGTAGTCGGGACAGGTATTAACGAGCAGTACTTC
TRBJ1-5,TRBD1,TRBV7-9,NA,CASQTGGNQPQHF,TGTGCCAGCCAAACAGGGGGCAATCAGCCCCAGCATTTT
TRBJ2-4,NA,TRBV2,NA,CASSGTARIQYF,TGTGCCAGCAGTGGGACAGCTCGCATTCAGTACTTC